One and the same sample provided the 10 T cell receptor beta chains below, sequenced in a study of blood T cells in healthy people across ages. Primed by a sample-barcoded 5' primer and a J-beta primer mix, a second PCR proceeded for 7 to 11 cycles. TCRdb itself ran the 5' RACE reads through MiXCR, one entry per CDR3 protein. The sample yields over 1,500,000 distinct CDR3 sequences, about 39% seen once. Sequences were obtained from blood. The receptors stem from a human donor in good health.

The chain employs TRBV4-1 and TRBJ1-1; 9 bases are a match to TRBD1. After removal of 4 bases from V and 4 bases from J, the junction contained 7 bases not matched to a gene. The CDR3 consists of 15 residues. Germline lookup yields CDR1 MGHRA and CDR2 YSYEKL. CDR3 protein: CASSPRQGEITEAFF. The CDR3 DNA sequence: TGCGCCAGCAGCCCCCGACAGGGGGAAATCACTGAAGCTTTCTTT.

This clonotype was detected a few times. V usage is TRBV28 and J usage is TRBJ2-4; the D gene is possibly TRBD1 (6 bases). The V and J ends lost 6 bases and 13 bases respectively, with 19 bases between them. Germline lookup yields CDR1 MDHEN and CDR2 SYDVKM. The CDR3 consists of 13 residues. CDR3 DNA: TGTGCCAGCAGACGGACAGCGAGGGGTGAGCAGTACTTC. Translated, it gives CASRRTARGEQYF.

V is TRBV5-6 and J is TRBJ2-3; D not certain. Germline V CDR1 and CDR2: SGHDT, YYEEEE. V was cut by 2 bases and J by 2 bases, with 9 bases left in between. The CDR3 is made up of 14 amino acids. CDR3 loop: CASSFLVVTDTQYF. CDR3 DNA: TGTGCCAGCAGCTTCCTGGTGGTCACAGATACGCAGTATTTT.

This clonotype was picked up a small number of times. V gene TRBV29-1 combines with J gene TRBJ2-5, with D perhaps being TRBD1 or TRBD2 (5 bases each). TRBJ2-7 explains the end of the DNA better; the J call may be wrong. Germline V gene lookup returns CDR1 SQVTM and CDR2 ANQGSEA. The CDR3 covers 14 residues. The CDR3 loop is CSVVGDPKNYEQYF. The CDR3 region has the DNA TGCAGCGTTGTTGGGGACCCGAAAAACTACGAGCAGTACTTC.

This clonotype was seen more than once but under ten times. This chain's CDR3 is CASSLKAGAFNQPQHF. The CDR3, as DNA: TGTGCCAGCAGTTTAAAGGCAGGGGCGTTCAATCAGCCCCAGCATTTT. V gene TRBV12-3 or TRBV12-4 combines with J gene TRBJ1-5, with D possibly being TRBD1 (6 bases). The ends were cut back, 2 bases at V and 3 bases at J, with 14 bases in the middle. The CDR3 runs to 16 residues.

The chain uses TRBV7-2 and TRBJ2-7; 9 bases map to TRBD1. CDR1 and CDR2 (germline): SGHTA, FQGNSA. The CDR3 extends over 14 amino acids. Trimming at V came to 2 bases and at J to 6 bases, leaving 5 bases not matched to a gene. The CDR3 bases are TGTGCCAGCAGCTTACGGACAGGGGACGTCGAGCAGTACTTC. The encoded protein is CASSLRTGDVEQYF.

The CDR3 sequence is CVGSLLGGTSSYNEQFF. The CDR3 region has the DNA TGCGTCGGCAGCTTGCTGGGGGGTACGAGTTCCTACAATGAGCAGTTCTTC. V is TRBV5-1 and J is TRBJ2-1, with D maybe TRBD2 (6 bases). The germline V gene has CDR1 SGHRS and CDR2 YFSETQ. The CDR3 totals 17 residues.

The rearrangement uses TRBV15 and TRBJ2-7; D possibly uses TRBD1 or TRBD2 (5 bases each). CDR3 length: 14 amino acids. With 1 base removed from V and 2 bases from J, the gap between germline ends came to 9 bases. CDR1 and CDR2 (germline): LNHNV, YYDKDF (reference sequence). The CDR3 is CATSRGGVTYEQYF. The CDR3 DNA reads TGTGCCACCAGCAGAGGAGGGGTGACCTACGAGCAGTACTTC.

This chain links TRBV11-2 with TRBJ2-7; a possible D gene is TRBD1 (6 bases). Trimming pared 0 bases from V and 3 bases from J, leaving 12 bases between. The germline CDR1 and CDR2 sequences are SGHAT and FQNNGV. This CDR3 is built from 15 residues. In nucleotides, the CDR3 is TGTGCCAGCAGCTTAGACCCCCCAGGGGACTACGAGCAGTACTTC. Translating it yields CASSLDPPGDYEQYF.

This clonotype has only a few counts. The V and J genes are TRBV5-1 and TRBJ2-1, with 11 nucleotides matching TRBD2. Germline V lookup: CDR1 SGHRS, CDR2 YFSETQ. This CDR3 has 15 amino acids. Trimming at V came to 4 bases and at J to 9 bases, leaving 9 bases not matched to a gene. CDR3 sequence reads: CASSTGLADGSEQFF. The DNA of the CDR3 is TGCGCCAGCAGCACGGGACTAGCGGACGGGAGTGAGCAGTTCTTC.